These 21 T cell receptor beta chains originate from one sample sequenced in a study of T cell responses to AZD1222 COVID-19 vaccine. Method: immunoSEQ multiplex PCR; TCRdb's copy keeps in-frame clones and lacks some. Of around 160,000 clones detected, roughly 92% appear once; the ten largest clones hold approximately 4.6%. This sample comprised peripheral blood, obtained 28 days after the second AZD1222 dose. The receptors originated from an adult who received the AZD1222 COVID-19 vaccine.

The chain is built from TRBV30 and TRBJ1-5; D gene uncertain. The CDR3 length is 14 residues. Germline loops: CDR1 GTSNPN, CDR2 SVGIG (reference sequence). V was pared by 2 bases and J by 0 bases, with 8 bases between. Here the CDR3 reads CAWSSLSSNQPQHF. Here the CDR3 DNA reads TGTGCCTGGAGTTCACTCTCTAGCAATCAGCCCCAGCATTTT.

The rearrangement uses TRBV4-2 and TRBJ2-7; D unresolved. This CDR3 comprises 14 residues. CDR1 is LGHNA, CDR2 YNFKEQ, per germline. Trimming took 0 bases from V and 2 from J, leaving 8 bases between them. In DNA form, the CDR3 reads TGTGCCAGCAGCCAAGAGGCTGGCGCCTACGAGCAGTACTTC. This encodes CASSQEAGAYEQYF.

The rearrangement joins TRBV7-6 to TRBJ2-7; TRBD2 agrees at 9 bases. Germline V CDR1 and CDR2: SGHVS, FNYEAQ. The CDR3 consists of 15 residues. J lost 2 bases, V lost 5 bases, and 7 bases had no gene match. The CDR3 region is CASSTYRGRAYEQYF. The CDR3 DNA reads TGTGCCAGCAGCACATATCGCGGGAGGGCCTACGAGCAGTACTTC.

The rearrangement links TRBV28 to TRBJ2-5; D not certain. CDR3 length equals 12 residues. V lost 8 bases and J lost 5, with 12 bases in between. CDR1 is MDHEN and CDR2 is SYDVKM in the germline V gene. CDR3: CASGDPVETQYF. The CDR3, as DNA: TGTGCCAGCGGTGACCCTGTCGAGACCCAGTACTTC.

V gene TRBV25-1 combines with J gene TRBJ2-3, with D maybe TRBD2 (5 bases). The CDR3 runs to 12 residues. V lost 6 bases and J 3 bases, leaving 7 bases between the germline ends. The germline V gene encodes CDR1 MGHDK and CDR2 SYGVNS. The CDR3 spells CASRDFTDTQYF. DNA for the CDR3: TGTGCCAGCAGGGACTTTACAGATACGCAGTATTTT.

The rearrangement joins TRBV3-1 (or the pseudogene TRBV3-2) to TRBJ1-1; tentatively, D is TRBD1 (6 bases). There are 14 residues in the CDR3. With 4 bases removed from V and 0 bases from J, the gap between germline ends came to 9 bases. Germline CDR1 and CDR2: LGHDT and YNNKEL (reference sequence). CDR3 DNA sequence: TGTGCCAGCAGCCTCGGACAGTTGAACACTGAAGCTTTCTTT. Its translation is CASSLGQLNTEAFF.

The V gene is TRBV7-6, the J gene TRBJ2-1, with TRBD1 matching 10 bases. The CDR3 spans 15 residues. The V segment lost 1 base and the J segment 3 bases; nucleotides outside the gene matches: 0. CDR1 and CDR2 from the germline V gene are SGHVS and FNYEAQ. The CDR3 sequence is CASSLGDRGYNEQFF. In nucleotides, the CDR3 is TGTGCCAGCAGCTTAGGGGACAGGGGCTACAATGAGCAGTTCTTC.

The chain employs TRBV7-6 and TRBJ1-4; D call uncertain. Per the germline V gene, CDR1 is SGHVS and CDR2 is FNYEAQ. This CDR3 comprises 13 residues. Trimming removed 1 base from V and 8 bases from J, with 8 bases in between. The CDR3 nucleotides read TGTGCCAGCAGCTTAGTGGATCAAGAAAAACTGTTTTTT. It translates to CASSLVDQEKLFF.

In DNA, the CDR3 is TGTGCCACCAGTCATGACTACCGCTACAATGAGCAGTTCTTC. Protein: CATSHDYRYNEQFF. The chain couples TRBV24-1 to TRBJ2-1, with D tentatively TRBD2 (5 bases). CDR3 length: 14 amino acids. Trimming took 6 bases from V and 3 from J, leaving 11 bases between them. CDR1 is KGHDR and CDR2 is SFDVKD in the germline V gene.

V is TRBV5-1 and J is TRBJ1-2; D ambiguous. The V and J ends lost 0 bases and 4 bases respectively, with 7 bases between them. CDR3 length: 13 amino acids. Germline-derived CDR1 and CDR2 are SGHRS and YFSETQ. The CDR3 loop reads CASSLGDGYGYTF. The CDR3, as DNA: TGCGCCAGCAGCTTGGGAGATGGCTATGGCTACACCTTC.

This chain links TRBV19 with TRBJ1-5; unclear D gene. Trimming left V 6 bases short and J 1 base short, with 13 bases between. This CDR3 has 15 residues. Germline CDR1 LNHDA, CDR2 SQIVND (reference sequence). The CDR3 protein is CASSPGLLSNQPQHF. CDR3 in DNA: TGTGCCAGTAGCCCAGGACTCTTGAGCAATCAGCCCCAGCATTTT.

J is TRBJ2-5 and V is TRBV7-2; D gene unclear. The germline CDR1 and CDR2 sequences are SGHTA and FQGNSA. The CDR3 length is 15 residues. The V gene lost 1 base and the J gene lost 7 bases, with 16 bases spanning the gap. CDR3 in DNA: TGTGCCAGCAGCTTAGGTTCATACGGGTGGGGGACCCAGTACTTC. Protein product: CASSLGSYGWGTQYF.

The V call is TRBV14, the J call TRBJ1-2; D is unresolved. Trimming took off 4 bases at V and 5 bases at J, with 8 bases between the two ends. The CDR3 runs to 12 residues. The V gene's germline CDR1 is SGHDN and CDR2 FVKESK. CDR3 protein: CASSRNSYGYTF. DNA of the CDR3: TGTGCCAGCAGCCGAAACAGTTATGGCTACACCTTC. The whole variable domain, remainder taken from reference TRBV14 and TRBJ1-2, is EAGVTQFPSHSVIEKGQTVTLRCDPISGHDNLYWYRRVMGKEIKFLLHFVKESKQDESGMPNNRFLAERTGGTYSTLKVQPAELEDSGVYFCASSRNSYGYTFGSGTRLTVV.

This rearrangement joins TRBV3-1 (or the pseudogene TRBV3-2) to TRBJ1-4; D gene unclear. The V end was cut by 3 bases, the J end by 7 bases, with 15 bases between. CDR1 and CDR2 (germline): LGHDT, YNNKEL (reference sequence). This CDR3 has 15 amino acids. In nucleotides, the CDR3 is TGTGCCAGCAGCCACTCCGCGGACTATCGTGAAAAACTGTTTTTT. Translated, it gives CASSHSADYREKLFF.

The chain recombines TRBV5-4 with TRBJ1-5, with a possible D match to TRBD1 (5 bases). Germline lookup yields CDR1 SGHNT and CDR2 YYREEE (reference sequence). There are 13 residues in the CDR3. V lost 4 bases, J lost 3 bases, and 8 bases lay in between. The CDR3 DNA reads as TGTGCCAGCAGCATGGACAACAATCAGCCCCAGCATTTT. Translating it yields CASSMDNNQPQHF.

The V call is TRBV9, the J call TRBJ2-7; D unresolved. The CDR3 totals 12 residues. With 4 bases removed from V and 7 bases from J, the gap between germline ends came to 12 bases. From germline, CDR1 is SGDLS and CDR2 YYNGEE. CDR3 bases: TGTGCCAGCAGCCCATCAGGTCGAGAGCAGTACTTC. As protein: CASSPSGREQYF. The full variable domain, in which reference TRBV9 and TRBJ2-7 provide the parts outside the CDR3, is DSGVTQTPKHLITATGQRVTLRCSPRSGDLSVYWYQQSLDQGLQFLIQYYNGEERAKGNILERFSAQQFPDLHSELNLSSLELGDSALYFCASSPSGREQYFGPGTRLTVT.

The chain uses TRBV5-1 and TRBJ2-5; D may be TRBD1 (6 bases). CDR1 and CDR2 (germline): SGHRS, YFSETQ. Trimming stripped 0 bases from V and 1 base from J, with 10 bases between. The CDR3 has 15 amino acids. The CDR3 sequence: CASSLDPGVQETQYF. CDR3 bases: TGCGCCAGCAGCTTGGATCCAGGGGTCCAAGAGACCCAGTACTTC.

This clone showed up just once. The same CDR3 can be traced to other DNA sequences in this sample. The CDR3 nucleotides are TGTGCCAGCAGCCCCTCCTACGAGCAGTACTTC. Protein: CASSPSYEQYF. The chain is built from TRBV6-2 or TRBV6-3 and TRBJ2-7; no reliable D call. V lost 6 bases to trimming and J lost 0 bases, with 3 bases between them. The CDR3 totals 11 residues. Per the germline V gene, CDR1 is MNHEY and CDR2 is SVGEGT.

This clone was counted between two and nine times. The gene calls are TRBV7-8 and TRBJ2-2; D is perhaps TRBD1 (5 bases). CDR1 is SGHVS and CDR2 is FQNEAQ in the germline V gene. V was cut by 7 bases and J by 2 bases, with 11 bases left in between. The CDR3 length is 14 residues. CDR3 loop: CASTRQLNTGELFF. As DNA, the CDR3 is TGTGCCAGCACCCGACAGCTAAACACCGGGGAGCTGTTTTTT.

The chain links TRBV12-3 or TRBV12-4 to TRBJ1-2; D is unclear. Trimming took off 3 bases at V and 8 bases at J, with 13 bases between the two ends. This CDR3 contains 13 residues. This CDR3 reads CASSFAQIRGYTF. The CDR3 region has the DNA TGTGCCAGCAGTTTTGCACAGATCCGAGGCTACACCTTC.

The gene calls are TRBV14 and TRBJ2-7; D ambiguous. V was clipped by 5 bases and J by 5 bases, with 16 bases between them. In germline, CDR1 is SGHDN, CDR2 FVKESK. This CDR3 contains 14 residues. The CDR3 region has the DNA TGTGCCAGCAGCGCCATGATCACTCCCCACGAGCAGTACTTC. Its translation is CASSAMITPHEQYF.